A selection of T cell receptor beta chains follows, all from one sample in a study of regulatory dendritic cells for organ transplantation. The data were produced by immunoSEQ multiplex PCR, yet TCRdb's version contains in-frame clones alone and is incomplete. The sample records roughly 30,000 clones, approximately 82% being singletons. The specimen was naive CD8+ T cells from blood. Every receptor here comes from a human donor in good health. Both conserved end residues are part of each CDR3. D genes are given only for firm matches. The size field is filled for only some rows; it gives once, few, many or a size class.

>TRBD1|TRBV7-9|.|TRBJ2-3
CASSSGQGEDTQYF
TGTGCCAGCAGCTCGGGACAGGGCGAAGATACGCAGTATTTT
>.|TRBV7-6|.|TRBJ2-5
CASSRLSRGETQYF
TGTGCCAGCAGCCGCCTGTCTAGGGGCGAGACCCAGTACTTC
>.|TRBV15|.|TRBJ2-2
CATGGNTGELFF
TGTGCCACCGGAGGGAACACCGGGGAGCTGTTTTTT
>TRBD2|TRBV19|.|TRBJ2-1
CATGLAGAPEQFF
TGTGCCACAGGACTAGCGGGGGCCCCCGAGCAGTTCTTC
>TRBD1|TRBV19|.|TRBJ1-2
CASTTGGYGYTF
TGTGCCAGTACAACAGGGGGCTATGGCTACACCTTC
>TRBD2|TRBV5-1|once|TRBJ2-7
CASSLARGVGYEQYF
TGCGCCAGCAGCTTAGCGCGGGGGGTGGGGTACGAGCAGTACTTC
>.|TRBV6-1|.|TRBJ1-1
CASSEGGRDTEAFF
TGTGCCAGCAGTGAAGGGGGCAGGGACACTGAAGCTTTCTTT
>TRBD1|TRBV4-2|.|TRBJ2-1
CASSQEEGTAYNEQFF
TGTGCCAGCAGCCAAGAGGAAGGGACAGCATACAATGAGCAGTTCTTC
>TRBD1|TRBV18|.|TRBJ2-7
CASSPFGQGYEQYF
TGTGCCAGCTCACCATTTGGACAGGGGTACGAGCAGTACTTC
>.|TRBV7-9|.|TRBJ2-7
CASSLGREDEQYF
TGTGCCAGCAGCTTAGGAAGGGAGGACGAGCAGTACTTC
>TRBD2|TRBV4-1|.|TRBJ2-1
CASSSGGTFKGLVTYNEQFF
TGCGCCAGCAGCAGTGGAGGAACCTTTAAGGGACTAGTCACCTACAATGAGCAGTTCTTC
>.|TRBV5-6|.|TRBJ2-7
CASSLEGRDYHEQYF
TGTGCCAGCAGCTTGGAGGGCAGGGATTACCACGAGCAGTACTTC
>.|TRBV9|.|TRBJ1-1
CASSVEGVNTEAFF
TGTGCCAGCAGCGTAGAGGGGGTGAACACTGAAGCTTTCTTT
>.|TRBV9|.|TRBJ2-2
CASSVGGINTGELFF
TGTGCCAGCAGCGTCGGAGGGATTAACACCGGGGAGCTGTTTTTT
>TRBD1|TRBV5-6|few|TRBJ1-1
CASILGQGGTEAFF
TGTGCCAGCATCCTGGGACAGGGAGGCACTGAAGCTTTCTTT
>.|TRBV9|.|TRBJ2-2
CASSLNTGELFF
TGTGCCAGCAGTCTCAACACCGGGGAGCTGTTTTTT
>.|TRBV27|.|TRBJ2-1
CASSPGAYNEQFF
TGTGCCAGCAGTCCAGGGGCCTACAATGAGCAGTTCTTC
>TRBD2|TRBV4-1|.|TRBJ2-7
CASSLRASGTYEQYF
TGCGCCAGCAGCCTGAGGGCTAGCGGTACCTACGAGCAGTACTTC
>TRBD1|TRBV6-1|.|TRBJ1-6
CASSDTTGGNSPLHF
TGTGCCAGCAGTGACACGACAGGGGGAAATTCACCCCTCCACTTT
>.|TRBV27|once|TRBJ2-7
CASRGGYEQYF
TGTGCCAGCAGGGGAGGCTACGAGCAGTACTTC
>.|TRBV19|few|TRBJ1-1
CASTAGVNTEAFF
TGTGCCAGTACGGCCGGGGTGAACACTGAAGCTTTCTTT
>.|TRBV4-3|.|TRBJ1-1
CASSQDVTGAEAFF
TGCGCCAGCAGCCAAGATGTCACGGGGGCTGAAGCTTTCTTT
>.|TRBV6-8|few|TRBJ2-7
CASSWTLPHHEQYF
TGTGCCAGCAGTTGGACACTCCCACACCACGAGCAGTACTTC
>.|TRBV4-3|.|TRBJ2-7
CASSQDPGQLTYEQYF
TGCGCCAGCAGCCAAGATCCCGGACAGCTTACCTACGAGCAGTACTTC
>TRBD2|TRBV11-2|few|TRBJ2-3
CASSRLAGQDTQYF
TGTGCCAGCAGCCGACTAGCGGGGCAAGATACGCAGTATTTT
>TRBD1|TRBV10-2|.|TRBJ2-7
CAISTGTGAYEQYF
TGCGCCATTTCCACCGGGACAGGGGCCTACGAGCAGTACTTC
>TRBD2|TRBV4-1|.|TRBJ2-5
CASSQLAGGAETQYF
TGCGCCAGCAGCCAACTAGCGGGGGGGGCGGAGACCCAGTACTTC
>TRBD2|TRBV25-1|.|TRBJ2-7
CASSESSGGGSYEQYF
TGTGCCAGCAGTGAATCCAGCGGGGGGGGATCCTACGAGCAGTACTTC
>TRBD2|TRBV4-3|.|TRBJ2-1
CASSQVLGTSGAYNEQFF
TGCGCCAGCAGCCAAGTCCTCGGGACTAGCGGGGCCTACAATGAGCAGTTCTTC
>.|TRBV11-3|.|TRBJ2-5
CASSLDRAETQYF
TGTGCCAGCAGCTTAGATCGAGCAGAGACCCAGTACTTC
>TRBD1|TRBV29-1|.|TRBJ1-2
CSVPWTGGGYTF
TGCAGCGTTCCATGGACAGGGGGTGGCTACACCTTC
>TRBD1|TRBV27|.|TRBJ1-1
CASSPTGVNTEAFF
TGTGCCAGCAGTCCAACAGGGGTGAACACTGAAGCTTTCTTT
>TRBD1|TRBV10-3|.|TRBJ2-3
CAIRTGAGTDTQYF
TGTGCCATCAGGACAGGGGCGGGCACAGATACGCAGTATTTT
>.|TRBV13|.|TRBJ1-1
CASSLNRENTEAFF
TGTGCCAGCAGCTTAAACAGGGAGAACACTGAAGCTTTCTTT
>TRBD1|TRBV25-1|.|TRBJ1-2
CASSERQGKHQGGYTF
TGTGCCAGCAGTGAAAGACAGGGGAAGCATCAGGGTGGCTACACCTTC
>.|TRBV27|few|TRBJ1-2
CASSLLPDSYGYTF
TGTGCCAGCAGTTTACTCCCCGACAGCTATGGCTACACCTTC
>.|TRBV5-1|.|TRBJ2-1
CASSLDFNNEQFF
TGCGCCAGCAGCTTGGACTTCAACAATGAGCAGTTCTTC
>TRBD2|TRBV9|.|TRBJ2-3
CASSVGGGGRGDTQYF
TGTGCCAGCAGCGTAGGTGGCGGGGGGAGGGGAGATACGCAGTATTTT
>.|TRBV7-2|.|TRBJ1-1
CASSFVSGQAFF
TGTGCCAGCAGCTTTGTGTCAGGGCAAGCTTTCTTT
>TRBD2|TRBV5-6|.|TRBJ2-7
CASSLEAGGPYEQYF
TGTGCCAGCAGCTTGGAGGCGGGGGGGCCGTACGAGCAGTACTTC
>.|TRBV29-1|.|TRBJ1-4
CSVEVPGTNEKLFF
TGCAGCGTTGAAGTTCCAGGCACTAATGAAAAACTGTTTTTT
>.|TRBV4-3|.|TRBJ2-5
CASSQDGKRQYF
TGCGCCAGCAGCCAAGACGGGAAGCGCCAGTACTTC
>.|TRBV27|.|TRBJ2-7
CASSPGTRGEQYF
TGTGCCAGCAGTCCCGGGACAAGGGGCGAGCAGTACTTC
>TRBD1|TRBV5-6|.|TRBJ2-5
CASSPGQGQETQYF
TGTGCCAGCAGCCCGGGACAGGGTCAAGAGACCCAGTACTTC
>.|TRBV29-1|.|TRBJ1-1
CSVEDRGNTEAFF
TGCAGCGTTGAAGATAGAGGAAACACTGAAGCTTTCTTT
>TRBD1|TRBV7-6|.|TRBJ2-1
CASSSQGVEQFF
TGTGCCAGCAGTTCCCAGGGGGTTGAGCAGTTCTTC